This TCR beta chain appears in the sequencing data of a study of T cells in tuberculosis. CDR1 and CDR2 (germline): SGHAT, FQNNGV. Trimming took off 1 base at V and 2 bases at J, with 9 bases between the two ends. This CDR3 has 14 residues. Unsorted cryopreserved PBMC were sequenced, averaging approximately 100,000 T cells per clinical donor. Profiled with immunoSEQ multiplex PCR; TCRdb holds only in-frame clones, not every one. Of roughly 34,000 clones in the sample, around 96% are singletons; the top ten hold approximately 6.2%. This sequence originates from a donor between 5 and 29 years old with latent tuberculosis or without tuberculosis infection. The chain combines TRBV11-2 with TRBJ2-7; D possibly corresponds to TRBD2 (5 bases). Source material: PBMCs. CDR3 sequence (DNA): TGTGCCAGCAGCTTAGCGGACTCGACCTACGAGCAGTACTTC. It yields the protein CASSLADSTYEQYF.